This TCR beta chain was captured by sequencing in a study of T-cell memory formation after mild COVID-19. TCRdb used MiXCR to reprocess the 5' RACE reads, holding one entry per CDR3 protein. Of hundreds of thousands of distinct CDR3 sequences detected, around a sixth appear once; the ten largest clones hold 9% to 15%. There are 16 residues in the CDR3. Germline CDR1 reads SGHVS; CDR2 reads FQNEAQ. V trimming: 1 base; J trimming: 6 bases; junction bases outside the gene matches: 7. This clonotype was observed at least ten times. The receptor was derived from an adult woman who had mild COVID-19 (a few samples of this study predate the infection). Cell type and time point are not known. The chain links TRBV7-8 to TRBJ2-1; TRBD2 aligns across 9 bases. The sequenced sample consisted of PBMCs or a T cell subset sorted from them (not recorded which). CDR3 sequence: CASSLGPAGGRNEQFF. DNA for the CDR3: TGTGCCAGCAGCTTAGGTCCAGCGGGGGGCCGCAATGAGCAGTTCTTC.